The 10 T cell receptor beta chains below were found in one sample sequenced in a study of blood T cell repertoires in COVID-19. TCRdb keeps only in-frame clones here, not all; method: immunoSEQ multiplex PCR. The sample includes 30,000 to 35,000 clones, around 87% of them seen just once. The sample consisted of peripheral blood. The receptors stem from a man in his 60s with active COVID-19.

This clone was counted between two and nine times. The chain combines TRBV20-1 with TRBJ2-1, with D uncertain. The CDR3 is 10 amino acids. Trimming shortened V by 7 bases and J by 7 bases, and 8 bases separated the two germline ends. Germline lookup yields CDR1 DFQATT and CDR2 SNEGSKA (reference sequence). The CDR3 DNA follows: TGCAGTGGTCGGGTAAATGAGCAGTTCTTC. This encodes CSGRVNEQFF.

V usage is TRBV7-2 and J usage is TRBJ2-6; 12 bases are shared with TRBD2. Germline-derived CDR1 and CDR2 are SGHTA and FQGNSA. The trim removed 6 bases at V and 1 base at J, leaving 7 bases unmatched. This CDR3 is built from 18 residues. CDR3 in amino acids: CASRGTSGGLSGANVLTF. CDR3 coding DNA: TGTGCCAGCAGAGGCACTAGCGGGGGGTTGTCTGGGGCCAACGTCCTGACTTTC.

V usage is TRBV6-5 and J usage is TRBJ2-5, with D perhaps matching TRBD2 (6 bases). This CDR3 is built from 12 residues. V shed 4 bases and J shed 4 bases, with 7 bases lying between them. CDR1 is MNHEY and CDR2 is SVGAGI in the germline V gene. The CDR3 is CASSSGGETQYF. CDR3 bases: TGTGCCAGCAGTTCCGGGGGAGAGACCCAGTACTTC.

The chain couples TRBV7-9 to TRBJ2-5; possibly TRBD2 for D (6 bases). This CDR3 comprises 14 residues. Germline CDR1 and CDR2: SEHNR and FQNEAQ (reference sequence). With 5 bases removed from V and 6 bases from J, the gap between germline ends came to 16 bases. The CDR3 region has the DNA TGTGCCAGCAGCCACCCCTCGGGGGTGAAGACCCAGTACTTC. Translated, it gives CASSHPSGVKTQYF. The complete variable domain, with remaining parts taken from reference TRBV7-9 and TRBJ2-5, reads DTGVSQNPRHKITKRGQNVTFRCDPISEHNRLYWYRQTLGQGPEFLTYFQNEAQLEKSRLLSDRFSAERPKGSFSTLEIQRTEQGDSAMYLCASSHPSGVKTQYFGPGTRLLVL.

This clone was seen a single time. This chain uses TRBV7-2 with TRBJ1-3; the D is unclear. Trimming took off 0 bases at V and 1 base at J, with 7 bases between the two ends. The CDR3 extends over 15 amino acids. Germline V gene lookup returns CDR1 SGHTA and CDR2 FQGNSA. CDR3 in amino acids: CASSLALLSGNTIYF. Written as DNA, the CDR3 is TGTGCCAGCAGCTTAGCGCTCCTATCTGGAAACACCATATATTTT. The complete variable domain, with remaining parts taken from reference TRBV7-2 and TRBJ1-3, reads GAGVSQSPSNKVTEKGKDVELRCDPISGHTALYWYRQSLGQGLEFLIYFQGNSAPDKSGLPSDRFSAERTGGSVSTLTIQRTQQEDSAVYLCASSLALLSGNTIYFGEGSWLTVV.

This clone has just a few counts. This CDR3 is CASSSPAGGSYGYTF. Written as DNA, the CDR3 is TGTGCCAGCAGCTCCCCCGCAGGGGGGAGCTATGGCTACACCTTC. The chain has TRBV7-9 and TRBJ1-2; 7 bases are a match to TRBD1. CDR3 length equals 15 residues. The V gene's germline CDR1 is SEHNR and CDR2 FQNEAQ (reference sequence). The ends lost 4 bases at V and 4 bases at J; junction bases unmatched: 9.

The chain couples TRBV19 to TRBJ1-1; 9 bases line up with TRBD1. This CDR3 comprises 14 residues. Germline V gives CDR1 LNHDA, CDR2 SQIVND (reference sequence). The CDR3: CSSDRGFIGTEAFF. The CDR3 nucleotides are TGTTCCTCCGACAGGGGGTTTATCGGCACTGAAGCTTTCTTT. Full variable domain (missing parts from reference TRBV19 and TRBJ1-1): DGGITQSPKYLFRKEGQNVTLSCEQNLNHDAMYWYRQDPGQGLRLIYYSQIVNDFQKGDIAEGYSVSREKKESFPLTVTSAQKNPTAFYLCSSDRGFIGTEAFFGQGTRLTVV.

V and J are TRBV7-9 and TRBJ1-6; TRBD1 might be the D (6 bases). Germline CDR1 and CDR2: SEHNR and FQNEAQ (reference sequence). The CDR3 loop spans 14 amino acids. Trimming stripped 6 bases from V and 9 bases from J, with 15 bases between. The CDR3 protein is CASSRDTRSSPLHF. The CDR3 DNA reads TGTGCCAGCAGTCGGGACACTCGTTCTTCACCCCTCCACTTT.

The J gene is TRBJ1-4, the V gene TRBV6-5, with 7 bases lining up with TRBD1. The CDR3 contains 14 residues. The V gene's germline CDR1 is MNHEY and CDR2 SVGAGI. V trimming: 10 bases; J trimming: 0 bases; junction bases outside the gene matches: 5. The DNA of the CDR3 is TGTGCCACCGGGACAGTTGCAACTAATGAAAAACTGTTTTTT. Its translation is CATGTVATNEKLFF.

Only one count was recorded for this clone. The rearrangement joins TRBV30 to TRBJ2-4; 8 bases are a match to TRBD1. CDR3 length equals 20 residues. CDR1 and CDR2 from the germline V gene are GTSNPN and SVGIG (reference sequence). After removal of 3 bases from V and 3 bases from J, the junction contained 22 bases not matched to a gene. The CDR3 bases are TGTGCCTGGAGCAAAGGGGAAACAGGGGGACCGCCCGGTGGCAAAAACATTCAGTACTTC. Translating gives CAWSKGETGGPPGGKNIQYF.